This paragraph covers one T cell receptor (beta chain) sequence. The data stem from a study of blood T cell repertoires in COVID-19. Study overall: Italy, Spain and the United States were the sources of the convalescent and acute COVID-19 samples. T cells, B-cell-depleted T cells, or PBMCs provided the cDNA or gDNA that served as material.

The CDR3 runs 15 residues. The trim removed 0 bases at V and 6 bases at J, leaving 5 bases unmatched. Germline CDR1 is LGHNA and CDR2 is YNFKEQ. Under the authors' procedure: Nucleated cell counts were estimated from reference gene primer amplification. Produced via immunoSEQ multiplex PCR; TCRdb's table is partial and in-frame only. The D gene and trimming were derived from the DNA, and the V and J assignments and clone size from that table. The sample lists around 100,000 clones; 70% to 90% were seen once. The chain combines TRBV4-2 with TRBJ2-3; TRBD2 agrees at 8 bases. Sequenced material: peripheral blood. The sequence was obtained from a man aged 50 to 59 with active COVID-19. DNA of the CDR3: TGTGCCAGCAGCCAAGAAAAGCGGGGGTGGGATACGCAGTATTTT. It encodes CASSQEKRGWDTQYF.